These T cell receptor beta chains were read from a single sample in a study of blood T cell repertoires in COVID-19. This table comes from immunoSEQ multiplex PCR, and its TCRdb copy is limited to in-frame clones, with some not included. The table lists under 300,000 clones, roughly 88% of them singletons. Sequencing was performed on PBMCs or T cells enriched from blood (not recorded which). These receptors originate from a woman in her thirties or forties with acute COVID-19. Both conserved end residues are part of each CDR3. A D gene is named only where the DNA matches it firmly. Clone sizes are given selectively: once, few, many, or a class where the clone is expanded.

d_gene: NA
abundance: NA
j_gene: TRBJ2-7
v_gene: TRBV18
CDR3aa: CASSPVQASYEQYF
CDR3nt: TGTGCCAGCTCACCTGTCCAGGCCTCCTACGAGCAGTACTTC

d_gene: TRBD2
abundance: NA
j_gene: TRBJ2-6
v_gene: TRBV11-3
CDR3aa: CASSQGLAGSAGANVLTF
CDR3nt: TGTGCCAGCAGCCAGGGACTAGCGGGATCTGCTGGGGCCAACGTCCTGACTTTC

d_gene: TRBD2
abundance: NA
j_gene: TRBJ2-3
v_gene: TRBV13
CDR3aa: CASSQGLARPSTDTQYF
CDR3nt: TGTGCCAGCAGCCAGGGACTAGCGCGCCCTAGCACAGATACGCAGTATTTT

d_gene: TRBD1
abundance: NA
j_gene: TRBJ1-1
v_gene: TRBV4-1
CDR3aa: CASSPTSGTAESAFF
CDR3nt: TGCGCCAGCAGCCCTACATCAGGGACAGCGGAATCAGCTTTCTTT

d_gene: TRBD1
abundance: NA
j_gene: TRBJ1-1
v_gene: TRBV7-9
CDR3aa: CASSFLTGPKNTEAFF
CDR3nt: TGTGCCAGCAGCTTCTTGACAGGGCCCAAGAACACTGAAGCTTTCTTT

d_gene: NA
abundance: NA
j_gene: TRBJ2-5
v_gene: TRBV3-1/TRBV3-2
CDR3aa: CASSRSATGETQYF
CDR3nt: TGTGCCAGCAGCCGGAGTGCAACGGGAGAGACCCAGTACTTC

d_gene: TRBD2
abundance: NA
j_gene: TRBJ2-3
v_gene: TRBV7-2
CDR3aa: CASSLTSGVSDTQYF
CDR3nt: TGTGCCAGCAGCTTAACTAGCGGGGTCTCAGATACGCAGTATTTT

d_gene: TRBD1
abundance: NA
j_gene: TRBJ1-1
v_gene: TRBV11-3
CDR3aa: CASSLTGQGNTEAFF
CDR3nt: TGTGCCAGCAGCTTAACGGGACAGGGGAACACTGAAGCTTTCTTT

d_gene: TRBD1
abundance: NA
j_gene: TRBJ2-3
v_gene: TRBV27
CDR3aa: CASSPAGQGGDTQYF
CDR3nt: TGTGCCAGCAGTCCTGCGGGACAGGGTGGCGATACGCAGTATTTT

d_gene: NA
abundance: few
j_gene: TRBJ1-2
v_gene: TRBV6-5
CDR3aa: CASFSGIYGYTF
CDR3nt: TGTGCCAGCTTCTCGGGGATTTATGGCTACACCTTC

d_gene: TRBD2
abundance: few
j_gene: TRBJ2-3
v_gene: TRBV7-9
CDR3aa: CASSPKRRLAGSTDTQYF
CDR3nt: TGTGCCAGCAGCCCAAAGAGGAGACTAGCGGGAAGCACAGATACGCAGTATTTT

d_gene: TRBD2
abundance: NA
j_gene: TRBJ2-3
v_gene: TRBV5-4
CDR3aa: CASSRPGLAESTDTQYF
CDR3nt: TGTGCCAGCAGCAGACCGGGACTAGCGGAAAGCACAGATACGCAGTATTTT

d_gene: NA
abundance: NA
j_gene: TRBJ2-2
v_gene: TRBV2
CDR3aa: CASKGGGSYTGELFF
CDR3nt: TGTGCCAGCAAGGGAGGGGGGAGTTACACCGGGGAGCTGTTTTTT

d_gene: NA
abundance: NA
j_gene: TRBJ2-1
v_gene: TRBV15
CDR3aa: CATSSGTKRNEQFF
CDR3nt: TGTGCCACCAGCAGCGGAACGAAGCGCAATGAGCAGTTCTTC

d_gene: NA
abundance: NA
j_gene: TRBJ1-5
v_gene: TRBV10-3
CDR3aa: CAISEGASLNQPQHF
CDR3nt: TGTGCCATCAGTGAGGGGGCGTCGTTAAATCAGCCCCAGCATTTT

d_gene: NA
abundance: NA
j_gene: TRBJ1-2
v_gene: TRBV7-6
CDR3aa: CASSLVAGVNGYTF
CDR3nt: TGTGCCAGCAGCTTAGTAGCGGGGGTGAATGGCTACACCTTC

d_gene: TRBD1
abundance: NA
j_gene: TRBJ1-1
v_gene: TRBV7-2
CDR3aa: CASSFQGGSTEAFF
CDR3nt: TGTGCCAGCAGCTTCCAGGGGGGAAGCACTGAAGCTTTCTTT

d_gene: NA
abundance: NA
j_gene: TRBJ1-2
v_gene: TRBV7-4
CDR3aa: CASSLSSYLRYGYTF
CDR3nt: TGTGCCAGCAGCTTATCGTCGTACTTAAGATATGGCTACACCTTC

d_gene: TRBD1
abundance: NA
j_gene: TRBJ1-2
v_gene: TRBV2
CDR3aa: CASSEQGAAYGYTF
CDR3nt: TGTGCCAGCAGTGAGCAGGGGGCGGCCTATGGCTACACCTTC

d_gene: NA
abundance: NA
j_gene: TRBJ1-5
v_gene: TRBV27
CDR3aa: CASSLTGYSNQPQHF
CDR3nt: TGTGCCAGCAGCTTAACAGGGTATAGCAATCAGCCCCAGCATTTT

d_gene: TRBD1
abundance: NA
j_gene: TRBJ2-1
v_gene: TRBV7-9
CDR3aa: CASSLGQGARNEQFF
CDR3nt: TGTGCCAGCAGCCTGGGGCAGGGGGCGAGAAATGAGCAGTTCTTC

d_gene: TRBD1
abundance: NA
j_gene: TRBJ2-3
v_gene: TRBV10-3
CDR3aa: CAIAFTGAGDTQYF
CDR3nt: TGTGCCATCGCGTTTACAGGGGCAGGAGATACGCAGTATTTT

d_gene: NA
abundance: NA
j_gene: TRBJ2-5
v_gene: TRBV11-3
CDR3aa: CASSWAGGQETQYF
CDR3nt: TGTGCCAGCAGCTGGGCAGGGGGGCAAGAGACCCAGTACTTC

d_gene: NA
abundance: NA
j_gene: TRBJ2-1
v_gene: TRBV9
CDR3aa: CASSVAAGVFEQFF
CDR3nt: TGTGCCAGCAGCGTAGCGGCAGGGGTCTTCGAGCAGTTCTTC

d_gene: TRBD1
abundance: NA
j_gene: TRBJ1-2
v_gene: TRBV5-6
CDR3aa: CASSLAGQGFRGYTF
CDR3nt: TGTGCCAGCAGCTTGGCCGGACAGGGGTTCAGAGGCTACACCTTC

d_gene: TRBD1
abundance: NA
j_gene: TRBJ1-3
v_gene: TRBV19
CDR3aa: CASPLGQGSSGNTIYF
CDR3nt: TGTGCCAGCCCCCTGGGACAGGGGAGCTCTGGAAACACCATATATTTT

d_gene: NA
abundance: NA
j_gene: TRBJ2-3
v_gene: TRBV10-1
CDR3aa: CASSGASLDTQYF
CDR3nt: TGCGCCAGCAGTGGAGCTAGCTTAGATACGCAGTATTTT

d_gene: TRBD2
abundance: few
j_gene: TRBJ2-2
v_gene: TRBV5-6
CDR3aa: CASSSPGTSGGAYTGELFF
CDR3nt: TGTGCCAGCAGCTCCCCCGGGACTAGCGGGGGGGCCTACACCGGGGAGCTGTTTTTT

d_gene: NA
abundance: NA
j_gene: TRBJ2-5
v_gene: TRBV4-2
CDR3aa: CASSPLSVYF
CDR3nt: TGTGCCAGCAGCCCCCTAAGCGTTTACTTC

d_gene: NA
abundance: NA
j_gene: TRBJ1-1
v_gene: TRBV5-5
CDR3aa: CASSLLGAEAFF
CDR3nt: TGTGCCAGCAGCTTGCTAGGCGCTGAAGCTTTCTTT

d_gene: NA
abundance: NA
j_gene: TRBJ1-3
v_gene: TRBV7-9
CDR3aa: CASSLGGSSGNTIYF
CDR3nt: TGTGCCAGCAGCTTAGGAGGGTCCTCTGGAAACACCATATATTTT

d_gene: NA
abundance: once
j_gene: TRBJ1-3
v_gene: TRBV12-5
CDR3aa: CASGLGGSGNTIYF
CDR3nt: TGTGCTAGTGGTTTGGGAGGGTCTGGAAACACCATATATTTT

d_gene: TRBD1
abundance: NA
j_gene: TRBJ1-2
v_gene: TRBV12-3/TRBV12-4
CDR3aa: CATGQGSGGYTF
CDR3nt: TGTGCCACCGGACAGGGTAGTGGTGGCTACACCTTC

d_gene: NA
abundance: NA
j_gene: TRBJ2-2
v_gene: TRBV9
CDR3aa: CASRRSGLMNTGELFF
CDR3nt: TGTGCCAGCCGAAGGTCGGGACTTATGAACACCGGGGAGCTGTTTTTT

d_gene: TRBD2
abundance: NA
j_gene: TRBJ2-1
v_gene: TRBV6-5
CDR3aa: CASRPGLAPNEQFF
CDR3nt: TGTGCCAGCAGACCGGGACTAGCGCCCAATGAGCAGTTCTTC

d_gene: TRBD2
abundance: NA
j_gene: TRBJ2-3
v_gene: TRBV10-3
CDR3aa: CAIEGTSGGRTDTQYF
CDR3nt: TGTGCCATCGAGGGGACTAGCGGGGGACGGACAGATACGCAGTATTTT

d_gene: NA
abundance: NA
j_gene: TRBJ2-7
v_gene: TRBV3-1/TRBV3-2
CDR3aa: CASSQDGRVGYEQYF
CDR3nt: TGTGCCAGCAGCCAAGATGGGCGGGTCGGCTACGAGCAGTACTTC

d_gene: NA
abundance: few
j_gene: TRBJ1-1
v_gene: TRBV7-9
CDR3aa: CASSLQAQGTEAFF
CDR3nt: TGTGCCAGCAGCTTACAGGCCCAGGGGACTGAAGCTTTCTTT

d_gene: NA
abundance: NA
j_gene: TRBJ1-4
v_gene: TRBV7-9
CDR3aa: CASSLVEAGTNEKLFF
CDR3nt: TGTGCCAGCAGCTTAGTTGAGGCCGGCACTAATGAAAAACTGTTTTTT

d_gene: NA
abundance: few
j_gene: TRBJ1-6
v_gene: TRBV2
CDR3aa: CASSPTETDNSPLHF
CDR3nt: TGTGCCAGCAGCCCAACCGAGACAGATAATTCACCCCTCCACTTT

d_gene: NA
abundance: NA
j_gene: TRBJ2-1
v_gene: TRBV12-5
CDR3aa: CASLGGHNEQFF
CDR3nt: TGTGCTAGCTTAGGGGGTCACAATGAGCAGTTCTTC

d_gene: NA
abundance: NA
j_gene: TRBJ2-2
v_gene: TRBV29-1
CDR3aa: CSVEGTGVPGELFF
CDR3nt: TGCAGCGTTGAGGGGACGGGGGTCCCCGGGGAGCTGTTTTTT

d_gene: TRBD1
abundance: NA
j_gene: TRBJ1-4
v_gene: TRBV4-3
CDR3aa: CASSPGQGFNEKLFF
CDR3nt: TGCGCCAGCAGCCCGGGACAGGGGTTTAATGAAAAACTGTTTTTT

d_gene: NA
abundance: NA
j_gene: TRBJ2-3
v_gene: TRBV4-1
CDR3aa: CASSQWGQRTDTQYF
CDR3nt: TGCGCCAGCAGCCAGTGGGGACAACGCACAGATACGCAGTATTTT

d_gene: NA
abundance: NA
j_gene: TRBJ1-5
v_gene: TRBV19
CDR3aa: CASSTTGRNQPQHF
CDR3nt: TGTGCCAGTAGTACGACAGGACGCAATCAGCCCCAGCATTTT

d_gene: NA
abundance: NA
j_gene: TRBJ2-3
v_gene: TRBV6-5
CDR3aa: CASSYAKAADTQYF
CDR3nt: TGTGCCAGCAGTTACGCTAAGGCGGCCGATACGCAGTATTTT